A single sample gave rise to the 12 T cell receptor beta chains below, sequenced in a study of blood T cell repertoires in COVID-19. TCRdb's copy holds only in-frame clones and misses some; the assay was immunoSEQ multiplex PCR. The table includes approximately 85,000 clones, 70% to 90% detected once. Sequences were obtained from peripheral blood. These receptors all stem from a man aged 45-60 years with active or convalescent COVID-19.

CDR3 nucleotide sequence: TGCGCCAGCAGCTTGGATACGGGAGCGCCCAGCTACGAGCAGTACTTC. The encoded protein is CASSLDTGAPSYEQYF. The V and J genes are TRBV5-1 and TRBJ2-7; D is perhaps TRBD2 (6 bases). CDR1 is SGHRS, CDR2 YFSETQ, per germline. The CDR3 spans 16 residues. V shed 0 bases and J shed 3 bases, with 16 bases lying between them.

The chain has TRBV5-1 and TRBJ1-1, with D perhaps matching TRBD1 (6 bases). From germline, CDR1 is SGHRS and CDR2 YFSETQ. V gave up 4 bases and J gave up 3 bases, with 16 bases separating them. The CDR3 is made up of 15 amino acids. The CDR3 sequence: CASSPQWGGHTEAFF. CDR3 nucleotides: TGCGCCAGCAGCCCCCAGTGGGGGGGGCACACTGAAGCTTTCTTT.

The chain recombines TRBV10-3 with TRBJ2-7; maybe TRBD2 (5 bases). The CDR3 has 17 residues. Deletions cut 0 bases from V and 3 bases from J, with 18 bases between. Germline CDR1 and CDR2: ENHRY and SYGVKD. The CDR3 spells CAISESIWRRGSYEQYF. The CDR3 DNA reads as TGTGCCATCAGTGAGTCGATTTGGCGACGGGGAAGCTACGAGCAGTACTTC.

The chain employs TRBV12-5 and TRBJ2-5; a possible D gene is TRBD2 (5 bases). V lost 4 bases, J lost 5 bases, and 11 bases lay in between. CDR1 LGHNT and CDR2 FRNRAP come from the germline V gene. This CDR3 has 13 residues. The CDR3 sequence is CASGYDYGETQYF. The CDR3 nucleotides read TGTGCTAGTGGTTATGACTACGGGGAGACCCAGTACTTC. Complete variable domain (other parts from reference TRBV12-5 and TRBJ2-5): DARVTQTPRHKVTEMGQEVTMRCQPILGHNTVFWYRQTMMQGLELLAYFRNRAPLDDSGMPKDRFSAEMPDATLATLKIQPSEPRDSAVYFCASGYDYGETQYFGPGTRLLVL.

The rearrangement joins TRBV5-1 to TRBJ1-1, with 10 bases fitting TRBD1. Germline CDR1 is SGHRS and CDR2 is YFSETQ. J gave up 0 bases and V 6 bases, and 8 bases lay outside the gene matches. CDR3 length: 16 amino acids. CDR3 protein: CASTPGQGTLNTEAFF. The CDR3 region has the DNA TGCGCCAGCACTCCGGGACAGGGGACCCTGAACACTGAAGCTTTCTTT. Drawing the rest from reference TRBV5-1 and TRBJ1-1, the complete variable domain is KAGVTQTPRYLIKTRGQQVTLSCSPISGHRSVSWYQQTPGQGLQFLFEYFSETQRNKGNFPGRFSGRQFSNSRSEMNVSTLELGDSALYLCASTPGQGTLNTEAFFGQGTRLTVV.

The chain combines TRBV28 with TRBJ1-4, with a tentative D call TRBD1 (5 bases). V was pared by 6 bases and J by 7 bases, with 21 bases between. This CDR3 contains 16 residues. The V gene's germline CDR1 is MDHEN and CDR2 SYDVKM. This CDR3 reads CASRPAVGQGGEKLFF. CDR3 DNA sequence: TGTGCCAGCAGGCCCGCAGTGGGGCAGGGTGGTGAAAAACTGTTTTTT. Complete variable domain (other parts from reference TRBV28 and TRBJ1-4): DVKVTQSSRYLVKRTGEKVFLECVQDMDHENMFWYRQDPGLGLRLIYFSYDVKMKEKGDIPEGYSVSREKKERFSLILESASTNQTSMYLCASRPAVGQGGEKLFFGSGTQLSVL.

The CDR3 DNA reads TGTGCCATCAGCCCAGGCGGGGGGAATACCTACAATGAGCAGTTCTTC. It is translated as CAISPGGGNTYNEQFF. This chain uses TRBV10-3 with TRBJ2-1; 8 nucleotides line up with TRBD2. The germline V gene has CDR1 ENHRY and CDR2 SYGVKD. Trimming removed 6 bases from V and 2 bases from J; junction bases left unmatched: 9. This CDR3 contains 16 residues.

The chain couples TRBV5-4 to TRBJ2-7; 11 bases line up with TRBD2. J was trimmed by 7 bases and V by 1 base; bases with no gene match: 7. From germline, CDR1 is SGHNT and CDR2 YYREEE (reference sequence). CDR3 length: 15 residues. The CDR3, as DNA: TGTGCCAGCAGCTTGTCACTAGCGGGAGTGGGTGAGCAGTACTTC. Translated: CASSLSLAGVGEQYF.

This chain connects TRBV5-4 to TRBJ2-7; 7 bases agree with TRBD1. Trimming at V came to 0 bases and at J to 6 bases, leaving 6 bases not matched to a gene. The length of the CDR3 is 14 residues. Germline V gene data show CDR1 as SGHNT and CDR2 as YYREEE (reference sequence). The CDR3 protein is CASSLVGQSSEQYF. The CDR3 DNA reads TGTGCCAGCAGCTTGGTGGGACAGAGTTCCGAGCAGTACTTC.

The V and J genes are TRBV3-1 (or the pseudogene TRBV3-2) and TRBJ1-1; 7 bases line up with TRBD1. The CDR3 covers 15 residues. CDR1 is LGHDT, CDR2 YNNKEL, per germline (reference sequence). The V segment lost 4 bases and the J segment 3 bases; nucleotides outside the gene matches: 8. CDR3 sequence reads: CASSPREQGDTEAFF. CDR3 bases: TGTGCCAGCAGCCCCCGGGAGCAGGGGGACACTGAAGCTTTCTTT.

J is TRBJ2-7 and V is TRBV11-2, with D maybe TRBD1 (6 bases). Germline loops: CDR1 SGHAT, CDR2 FQNNGV. V lost 3 bases to trimming and J lost 2 bases, with 14 bases between them. The CDR3 length is 15 residues. CDR3 DNA: TGTGCCAGCAGCTTCGCCGGGACATATCCCTACGAGCAGTACTTC. Its translation is CASSFAGTYPYEQYF.

The J gene is TRBJ2-7, the V gene TRBV4-1; weak D call: TRBD2 (5 bases). CDR1 is MGHRA and CDR2 is YSYEKL in the germline V gene. Trimming removed 1 base at V and 4 bases at J, with 5 bases between. The CDR3 covers 12 residues. The CDR3 sequence is CASSQGGYEQYF. The CDR3 nucleotides are TGCGCCAGCAGCCAAGGAGGGTACGAGCAGTACTTC.